One sample yielded the 7 T cell receptor beta chains listed below, sequenced in a study of multiple sclerosis patients with progressive multifocal leukoencephalopathy. Sequenced by immunoSEQ multiplex PCR; TCRdb stores in-frame clones only, minus some. The top ten clones hold 1.9% of a sample with fewer than 35,000 clones, about 91% of them seen once. Time point indicated: before natalizumab initiation. The sequenced sample consisted of PBMCs. The receptors stem from a man aged 25-45 years with multiple sclerosis.

This chain joins TRBV14 and TRBJ2-1; the match to TRBD1 covers 7 bases. The CDR3 contains 15 residues. Germline trimming cut 1 base from V and 3 bases from J; bases unmatched to any gene: 3. Germline V lookup: CDR1 SGHDN, CDR2 FVKESK. The CDR3 spells CASSQGGTVYNEQFF. DNA of the CDR3: TGTGCCAGCAGCCAAGGGGGGACAGTCTACAATGAGCAGTTCTTC.

The chain is built from TRBV18 and TRBJ2-2; D uncertain. Germline CDR1 is KGHSH and CDR2 is LQKENI. The CDR3 is 14 residues long. Between the trimmed V and J ends, which lost 3 bases and 0 bases, there was a span of 5 bases. In nucleotides, the CDR3 is TGTGCCAGCTCACCTAACACGAACACCGGGGAGCTGTTTTTT. It encodes CASSPNTNTGELFF.

The genes are TRBV7-2 and TRBJ2-7, with 8 bases identical to TRBD2. This CDR3 has 15 residues. The V gene's germline CDR1 is SGHTA and CDR2 FQGNSA. V lost 5 bases, J lost 2 bases, and 8 bases stayed unmatched. The chain's CDR3 is CASSPTGREAYEQYF. The CDR3 DNA reads TGTGCCAGCAGCCCGACGGGGCGGGAGGCCTACGAGCAGTACTTC.

V is TRBV10-3 and J is TRBJ2-7; possibly TRBD1 for D (6 bases). The CDR3 spans 13 residues. Trimming took off 6 bases at V and 0 bases at J, with 9 bases between the two ends. Germline V gene data show CDR1 as ENHRY and CDR2 as SYGVKD. The CDR3 sequence: CAISSDSSYEQYV. The DNA for the CDR3 is TGTGCCATCAGCTCGGACAGCTCCTACGAGCAGTACGTC.

The chain is built from TRBV15 and TRBJ2-3; D not certain. Germline V gene sequence: CDR1 LNHNV, CDR2 YYDKDF (reference sequence). The CDR3 contains 15 residues. Trimming took off 4 bases at V and 0 bases at J, with 11 bases between the two ends. As DNA, the CDR3 is TGTGCCACCAGCACTGGCGGAACTAGCACAGATACGCAGTATTTT. Translated, it gives CATSTGGTSTDTQYF. The whole variable domain, filled in from reference TRBV15 and TRBJ2-3, reads DAMVIQNPRYQVTQFGKPVTLSCSQTLNHNVMYWYQQKSSQAPKLLFHYYDKDFNNEADTPDNFQSRRPNTSFCFLDIRSPGLGDTAMYLCATSTGGTSTDTQYFGPGTRLTVL.

The chain couples TRBV29-1 to TRBJ2-1, with 12 bases aligning to TRBD2. Germline V gene data show CDR1 as SQVTM and CDR2 as ANQGSEA. Trimming removed 8 bases from V and 12 bases from J; junction bases left unmatched: 5. The CDR3 is 11 residues long. The chain's CDR3 is CSLAGGPGQFF. The CDR3, as DNA: TGCAGCCTAGCGGGAGGGCCGGGGCAGTTCTTC.

The V and J genes are TRBV27 and TRBJ1-5; no reliable D call. V gave up 3 bases and J gave up 0 bases, with 9 bases separating them. CDR1 MNHEY and CDR2 SMNVEV come from the germline V gene (reference sequence). The CDR3 is made up of 15 amino acids. CDR3 DNA: TGTGCCAGCAGTTTTGGTTGGGATAGCAATCAGCCCCAGCATTTT. This gives the protein CASSFGWDSNQPQHF.